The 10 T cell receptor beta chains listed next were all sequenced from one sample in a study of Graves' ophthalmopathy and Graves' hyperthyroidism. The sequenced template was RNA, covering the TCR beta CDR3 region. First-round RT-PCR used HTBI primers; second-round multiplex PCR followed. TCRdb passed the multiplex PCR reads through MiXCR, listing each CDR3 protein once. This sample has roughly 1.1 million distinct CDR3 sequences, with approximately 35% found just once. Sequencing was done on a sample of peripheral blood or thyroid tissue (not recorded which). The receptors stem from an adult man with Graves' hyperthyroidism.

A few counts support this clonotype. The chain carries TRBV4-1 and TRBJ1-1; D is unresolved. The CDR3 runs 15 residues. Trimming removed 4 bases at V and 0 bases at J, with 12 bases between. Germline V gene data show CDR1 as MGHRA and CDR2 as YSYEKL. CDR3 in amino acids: CASSPIQLMNTEAFF. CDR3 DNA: TGCGCCAGCAGCCCAATTCAGTTGATGAACACTGAAGCTTTCTTT.

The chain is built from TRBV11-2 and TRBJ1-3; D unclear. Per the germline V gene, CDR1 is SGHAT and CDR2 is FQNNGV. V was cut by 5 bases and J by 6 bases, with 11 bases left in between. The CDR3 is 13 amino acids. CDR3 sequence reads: CASSLAGQNTIYF. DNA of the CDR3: TGTGCCAGCAGCCTAGCCGGGCAAAACACCATATATTTT.

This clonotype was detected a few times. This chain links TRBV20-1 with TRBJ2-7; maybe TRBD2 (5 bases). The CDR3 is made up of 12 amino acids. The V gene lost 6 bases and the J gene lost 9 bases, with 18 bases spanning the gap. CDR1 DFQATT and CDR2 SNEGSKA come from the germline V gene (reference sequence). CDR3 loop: CSAGADLEGQYF. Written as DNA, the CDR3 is TGCAGTGCAGGCGCCGACTTAGAGGGGCAGTACTTC.

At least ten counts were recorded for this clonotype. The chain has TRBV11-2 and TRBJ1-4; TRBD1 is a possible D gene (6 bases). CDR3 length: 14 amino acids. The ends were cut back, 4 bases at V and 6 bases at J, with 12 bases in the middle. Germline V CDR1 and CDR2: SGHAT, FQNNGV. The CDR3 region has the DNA TGTGCCAGCAGCTCTAGGACAGCGGATGAAAAACTGTTTTTT. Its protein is CASSSRTADEKLFF.

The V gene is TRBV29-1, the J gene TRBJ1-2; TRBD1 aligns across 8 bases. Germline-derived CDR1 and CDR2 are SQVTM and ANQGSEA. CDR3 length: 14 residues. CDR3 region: CRPDRVGANYGYTF. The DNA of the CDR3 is TGCAGACCGGACAGGGTGGGAGCAAACTATGGCTACACCTTC.

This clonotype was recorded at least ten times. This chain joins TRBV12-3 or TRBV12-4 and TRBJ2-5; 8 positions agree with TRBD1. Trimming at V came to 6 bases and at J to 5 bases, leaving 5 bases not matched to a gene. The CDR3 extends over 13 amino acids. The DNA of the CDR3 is TGTGCCAGCAGCCTCAGGGGGCGGGAGACCCAGTACTTC. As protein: CASSLRGRETQYF.

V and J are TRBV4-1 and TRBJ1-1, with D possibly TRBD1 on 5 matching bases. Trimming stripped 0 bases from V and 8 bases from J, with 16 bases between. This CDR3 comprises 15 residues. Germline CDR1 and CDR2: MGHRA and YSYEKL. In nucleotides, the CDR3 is TGCGCCAGCAGCCAAGATAATTGGGAAGGGGCCGAAGCTTTCTTT. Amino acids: CASSQDNWEGAEAFF.

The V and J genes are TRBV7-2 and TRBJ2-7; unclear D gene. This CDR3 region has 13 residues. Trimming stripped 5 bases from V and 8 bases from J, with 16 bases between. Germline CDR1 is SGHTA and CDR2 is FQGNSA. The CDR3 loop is CASSPRVGPQQYF. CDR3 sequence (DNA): TGTGCCAGCAGCCCCAGAGTTGGGCCCCAGCAGTACTTC.

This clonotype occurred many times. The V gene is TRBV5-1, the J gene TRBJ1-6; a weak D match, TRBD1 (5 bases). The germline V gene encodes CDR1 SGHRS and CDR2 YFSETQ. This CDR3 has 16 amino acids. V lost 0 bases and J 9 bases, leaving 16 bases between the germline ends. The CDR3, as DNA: TGCGCCAGCAGCTTGGGCAGAGACAGACCTTTTTCACCCCTCCACTTT. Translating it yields CASSLGRDRPFSPLHF. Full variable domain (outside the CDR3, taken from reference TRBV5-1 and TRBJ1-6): KAGVTQTPRYLIKTRGQQVTLSCSPISGHRSVSWYQQTPGQGLQFLFEYFSETQRNKGNFPGRFSGRQFSNSRSEMNVSTLELGDSALYLCASSLGRDRPFSPLHFGNGTRLTVT.

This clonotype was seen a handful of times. The CDR3 spells CASSPIVETGSGNTIYF. CDR3 bases: TGTGCCAGCAGCCCCATAGTTGAAACAGGGTCTGGAAACACCATATATTTT. The rearrangement uses TRBV9 and TRBJ1-3; a weak D match, TRBD1 (6 bases). The CDR3 consists of 17 residues. The germline V gene has CDR1 SGDLS and CDR2 YYNGEE. The germline V and J ends were trimmed by 4 bases and 1 base, with 18 bases remaining between them.